The text below deals with one T cell receptor beta chain. Its antigen is not known. The entry originates in a study of T cell responses to AZD1222 COVID-19 vaccine. The method was immunoSEQ multiplex PCR; TCRdb's version includes in-frame clones alone and lacks a portion of them. The table has about 150,000 clones, roughly nine tenths seen once. Study-wide findings and caveats: Most donors were white British and more were female, and clonal diversity was possibly underestimated. Sampling captured repertoires only after the peak T cell response.

The germline V gene encodes CDR1 MDHEN and CDR2 SYDVKM. The germline V and J ends were trimmed by 8 bases and 2 bases, with 9 bases remaining between them. The CDR3 totals 12 residues. V usage is TRBV28 and J usage is TRBJ1-2; possible D gene TRBD1, 5 bases. This sequence was found in an adult who had recovered from COVID-19. The sample was peripheral blood, taken after recovery from COVID-19. The CDR3 is CASGGVNYGYTF. CDR3 nucleotide sequence: TGTGCCAGCGGGGGGGTAAACTATGGCTACACCTTC.